The next 5 T cell receptor beta chains were all read from a single sample in a study of T cell responses to AZD1222 COVID-19 vaccine. Sequenced by immunoSEQ multiplex PCR; TCRdb stores in-frame clones only, minus some. Of around 83,000 clones in the sample, roughly nine tenths are singletons; the top ten hold about 5%. Sequences were derived from peripheral blood, sampled 28 days after the second AZD1222 dose. The source is an adult who received the AZD1222 COVID-19 vaccine.

The rearrangement links TRBV19 to TRBJ1-1; maybe TRBD1 (5 bases). This CDR3 region has 15 residues. The germline CDR1 and CDR2 sequences are LNHDA and SQIVND (reference sequence). V dropped 5 bases and J dropped 0 bases, with 13 bases sitting between them. CDR3 nucleotide sequence: TGTGCCAGTAGTCGGGGGGGATTAATGAACACTGAAGCTTTCTTT. This sequence encodes CASSRGGLMNTEAFF.

This chain connects TRBV7-9 to TRBJ1-1; no definite D call. The germline V gene has CDR1 SEHNR and CDR2 FQNEAQ (reference sequence). The V and J ends lost 2 bases and 0 bases respectively, with 10 bases between them. The CDR3 totals 15 residues. In DNA, the CDR3 is TGTGCCAGCAGCTTAAGTGAGTCCATGAACACTGAAGCTTTCTTT. The encoded protein is CASSLSESMNTEAFF. The variable domain in full, completed from reference TRBV7-9 and TRBJ1-1, reads DTGVSQNPRHKITKRGQNVTFRCDPISEHNRLYWYRQTLGQGPEFLTYFQNEAQLEKSRLLSDRFSAERPKGSFSTLEIQRTEQGDSAMYLCASSLSESMNTEAFFGQGTRLTVV.

This sequence joins TRBV6-5 and TRBJ2-3; perhaps D is TRBD1 or TRBD2 (6 bases each). Trimming pared 4 bases from V and 6 bases from J, leaving 17 bases between. Germline CDR1 and CDR2: MNHEY and SVGAGI. The CDR3 covers 15 residues. CDR3 nucleotides: TGTGCCAGCAGTTCAGGGGACTTGGGGCGGGATACGCAGTATTTT. It specifies CASSSGDLGRDTQYF.

This chain joins TRBV21-1 and TRBJ1-1. TRBV21-1 is termed a pseudogene. The CDR3 consists of 23 residues. The CDR3 nucleotides are TGTGCCAGCAGCAACCCCGGAGGGGGGCGAAGCATTCCCCACCGTCACCTGAACACTGAAGCTTTCTTT. It is translated as CASSNPGGGRSIPHRHLNTEAFF.

V is TRBV7-9 and J is TRBJ1-1, with TRBD1 as a possible D gene (5 bases). V dropped 4 bases and J dropped 8 bases, with 11 bases sitting between them. The CDR3 contains 12 residues. CDR1 SEHNR and CDR2 FQNEAQ come from the germline V gene (reference sequence). The CDR3 bases are TGTGCCAGCAGCTACGGGACCGCGGAAGCTTTCTTT. Translating it yields CASSYGTAEAFF.